A single T cell receptor beta chain is shown here with its context. Original processing methods: Amplification from reference gene primers served as the basis for estimated nucleated cell counts. TCRdb's table, derived via immunoSEQ multiplex PCR, lists solely in-frame clones and lacks some. V, J and clone size were drawn from that table, and D and trimming were deduced from the DNA. The table includes over 350,000 clones, 70% to 90% detected once. The entry originates in a study of blood T cell repertoires in COVID-19. The CDR3 length is 14 residues. V was pared by 3 bases and J by 7 bases, with 12 bases between. Germline V lookup: CDR1 SGHTA, CDR2 FQGNSA.

Sequencing input: PBMCs or T cells enriched from blood (not recorded which). The J gene is TRBJ2-2, the V gene TRBV7-2; D may be TRBD2 (6 bases). The receptor's source is a woman under 30 with acute COVID-19. The CDR3 protein is CASSLGGGLGELFF. In DNA form, the CDR3 reads TGTGCCAGCAGCTTGGGTGGGGGACTCGGGGAGCTGTTTTTT.